This TCR beta chain was identified in a study of T cells in women clearing cervical HPV infection. TCRdb's table, derived via immunoSEQ multiplex PCR, lists solely in-frame clones and lacks some. The sample table includes about 31,000 clones. Turning to this clone: With the read ending 3 residues before the CDR3 end, the germline J gene is used to fill in that end.

After removal of 1 base from V and 3 bases from J, the junction contained 1 base not matched to a gene. The CDR3 is made up of 14 amino acids. Looked up from germline, CDR1 is DFQATT and CDR2 is SNEGSKA (reference sequence). This sequence originates from a woman between 18 and 70 years old with a cervical HPV16 infection that either progressed to CIN3+ or cleared (not recorded which). The chain couples TRBV20-1 to TRBJ2-1; 9 bases are a match to TRBD2. The sample taken for sequencing was blood buffy coat. This chain's CDR3 is CSARGSGGYNEQFF. Partial CDR3 DNA: TGCAGTGCTAGAGGTAGCGGGGGCTACAATGAG.